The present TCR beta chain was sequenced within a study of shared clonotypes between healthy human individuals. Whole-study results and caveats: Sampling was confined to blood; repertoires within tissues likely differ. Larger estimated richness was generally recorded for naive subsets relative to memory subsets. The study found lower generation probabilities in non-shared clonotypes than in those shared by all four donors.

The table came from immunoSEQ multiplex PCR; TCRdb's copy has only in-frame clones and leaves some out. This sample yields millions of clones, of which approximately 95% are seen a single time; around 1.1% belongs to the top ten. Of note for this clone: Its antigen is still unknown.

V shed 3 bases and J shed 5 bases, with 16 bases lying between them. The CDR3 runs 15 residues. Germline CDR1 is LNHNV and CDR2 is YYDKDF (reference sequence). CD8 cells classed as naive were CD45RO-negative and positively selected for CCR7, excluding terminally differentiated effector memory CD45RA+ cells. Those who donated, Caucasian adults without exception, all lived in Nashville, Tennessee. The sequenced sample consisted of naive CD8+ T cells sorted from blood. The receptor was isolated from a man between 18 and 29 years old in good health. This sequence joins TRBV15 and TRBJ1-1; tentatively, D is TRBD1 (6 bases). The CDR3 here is CATSSNWGGETEAFF. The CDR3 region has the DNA TGTGCCACCAGCAGCAACTGGGGGGGCGAAACTGAAGCTTTCTTT.